These 18 T cell receptor beta chains originate from one sample sequenced in a study of T cells in Graves' hyperthyroidism and ophthalmopathy. RNA transcripts provided the source from which TCR beta CDR3 regions were amplified. First-round RT-PCR targeting the TCR CDR3 was performed with the HTBI primer set. From the multiplex PCR reads, TCRdb called clonotypes with MiXCR, one entry per CDR3 protein. The sample contains a few hundred thousand distinct CDR3 sequences, approximately 15% of which appear only once. Specimen: blood. The receptors here all came from a woman between 25 and 40 years old with Graves' hyperthyroidism that later progressed to Graves' ophthalmopathy.

The gene calls are TRBV11-2 and TRBJ2-4; the D is unclear. This CDR3 is built from 17 residues. Germline V gene lookup returns CDR1 SGHAT and CDR2 FQNNGV. Trimming took 0 bases from V and 1 from J, leaving 13 bases between them. The CDR3 spells CASSLDRVGKAKNIQYF. CDR3 nucleotides: TGTGCCAGCAGCTTAGATCGGGTGGGAAAGGCCAAAAACATTCAGTACTTC.

This clonotype was counted at least ten times. The chain employs TRBV2 and TRBJ2-2, with D unresolved. The CDR3 consists of 13 residues. Trimming removed 5 bases from V and 7 bases from J, with 11 bases in between. Germline CDR1 and CDR2: SNHLY and FYNNEI. The CDR3 DNA is TGTGCCAGCAGTCCTTTTGACGGCGGGGAGCTGTTTTTT. It yields the protein CASSPFDGGELFF. The full variable domain, in which reference TRBV2 and TRBJ2-2 provide the parts outside the CDR3, is EPEVTQTPSHQVTQMGQEVILRCVPISNHLYFYWYRQILGQKVEFLVSFYNNEISEKSEIFDDQFSVERPDGSNFTLKIRSTKLEDSAMYFCASSPFDGGELFFGEGSRLTVL.

This clonotype was observed at least ten times. The rearrangement links TRBV10-3 to TRBJ1-5, with no clear D. This CDR3 is 15 amino acids long. Deletions cut 3 bases from V and 3 bases from J, with 12 bases between. Germline values: CDR1 ENHRY, CDR2 SYGVKD. CDR3 coding DNA: TGTGCCATCAGTGATTGGCAGACGCCCAATCAGCCCCAGCATTTT. Encoded protein: CAISDWQTPNQPQHF.

The chain carries TRBV24-1 and TRBJ2-3, with D possibly TRBD2 on 6 matching bases. The CDR3 is made up of 19 amino acids. The V end was cut by 5 bases, the J end by 0 bases, with 23 bases between. Germline CDR1 is KGHDR and CDR2 is SFDVKD. CDR3 in DNA: TGTGCCACCAGTGTCCAGGGTGGCGGGGTTTTGGAAAGCACAGATACGCAGTATTTT. Its translation: CATSVQGGGVLESTDTQYF.

This clonotype was recorded many times. The CDR3 loop is CASSGTGTSGHEQYF. The DNA for the CDR3 is TGTGCCAGCAGCGGAACCGGGACTAGCGGCCACGAGCAGTACTTC. This chain links TRBV9 with TRBJ2-7, with 11 bases identical to TRBD2. Looked up from germline, CDR1 is SGDLS and CDR2 is YYNGEE. CDR3 length: 15 amino acids. The J segment lost 5 bases and the V segment lost 3 bases, leaving 7 bases of the junction unmatched.

This clonotype was counted only a few times. The J gene is TRBJ1-2, the V gene TRBV24-1; no definite D call. Germline CDR1 KGHDR, CDR2 SFDVKD. Deletions cut 5 bases from V and 4 bases from J, with 7 bases between. The CDR3 contains 12 residues. The CDR3 DNA follows: TGTGCCACCAGTGCAGGTTCCTATGGCTACACCTTC. It encodes CATSAGSYGYTF.

This clonotype has more than one count but fewer than ten. This sequence joins TRBV4-3 and TRBJ2-3; a weak D match, TRBD2 (6 bases). V was pared by 0 bases and J by 2 bases, with 15 bases between. The CDR3 consists of 17 residues. In germline, CDR1 is LGHNA, CDR2 YSLEER. In DNA, the CDR3 is TGCGCCAGCAGCCAAGATGGGGGGAGAGCAGTCACAGATACGCAGTATTTT. Translated, it gives CASSQDGGRAVTDTQYF.

This clonotype was recorded many times. The chain uses TRBV7-2 and TRBJ2-7; the match to TRBD1 covers 10 bases. Germline V gives CDR1 SGHTA, CDR2 FQGNSA. J gave up 5 bases and V 2 bases, and 12 bases lay outside the gene matches. This CDR3 spans 17 amino acids. As DNA, the CDR3 is TGTGCCAGCAGCTTATTCCCCTCGGGACAGGGGTCGGACGAGCAGTACTTC. Translated: CASSLFPSGQGSDEQYF.

The table lists this clonotype with many counts. V usage is TRBV7-9 and J usage is TRBJ1-2, with D possibly matching TRBD1 (5 bases). Germline-derived CDR1 and CDR2 are SEHNR and FQNEAQ (reference sequence). The ends were cut back, 5 bases at V and 1 base at J, with 11 bases in the middle. The CDR3 runs 14 residues. In DNA form, the CDR3 reads TGTGCCAGCAGCCCCGGTGGGGGTAACTATGGCTACACCTTC. This translates into CASSPGGGNYGYTF. The entire variable domain, with the rest obtained from reference TRBV7-9 and TRBJ1-2, is as follows: DTGVSQNPRHKITKRGQNVTFRCDPISEHNRLYWYRQTLGQGPEFLTYFQNEAQLEKSRLLSDRFSAERPKGSFSTLEIQRTEQGDSAMYLCASSPGGGNYGYTFGSGTRLTVV.

This clonotype was picked up many times. This sequence joins TRBV19 and TRBJ1-1; D is possibly TRBD1 (6 bases). V was cut by 9 bases and J by 0 bases, with 20 bases left in between. CDR1 is LNHDA and CDR2 is SQIVND in the germline V gene (reference sequence). The CDR3 is made up of 16 amino acids. CDR3 residues: CASFPRPGHLNTEAFF. In DNA, the CDR3 is TGTGCCAGCTTCCCGAGACCGGGACACCTGAACACTGAAGCTTTCTTT. Supplemented by reference TRBV19 and TRBJ1-1, the full variable domain reads DGGITQSPKYLFRKEGQNVTLSCEQNLNHDAMYWYRQDPGQGLRLIYYSQIVNDFQKGDIAEGYSVSREKKESFPLTVTSAQKNPTAFYLCASFPRPGHLNTEAFFGQGTRLTVV.

This clonotype came up many times. J is TRBJ2-1 and V is TRBV6-2 or TRBV6-3; 10 nucleotides line up with TRBD2. Germline CDR1 reads MNHEY; CDR2 reads SVGEGT. The CDR3 spans 15 residues. V gave up 6 bases and J gave up 8 bases; unmatched junction bases: 10. Here the CDR3 reads CASRRVLAGIYEQFF. The CDR3 DNA sequence: TGTGCCAGCAGGAGGGTACTAGCGGGAATTTATGAGCAGTTCTTC.

This clonotype was counted many times. The chain employs TRBV19 and TRBJ1-1, with 9 bases identical to TRBD1. V trimming: 7 bases; J trimming: 5 bases; junction bases outside the gene matches: 5. Germline V gives CDR1 LNHDA, CDR2 SQIVND (reference sequence). CDR3 length equals 13 residues. The CDR3 coding sequence is TGTGCCAGTACCGGACAGGGGTTTACTGAAGCTTTCTTT. It is translated as CASTGQGFTEAFF.

This clonotype was observed many times. The chain uses TRBV28 and TRBJ1-3, with no clear D. Germline V CDR1 and CDR2: MDHEN, SYDVKM. The V gene lost 5 bases and the J gene lost 2 bases, with 10 bases spanning the gap. The CDR3 consists of 14 residues. The CDR3 sequence is CASSQGSTGNTIYF. DNA for the CDR3: TGTGCCAGCAGTCAAGGGTCTACTGGAAACACCATATATTTT.

V and J are TRBV12-5 and TRBJ1-5; 7 bases map to TRBD1. Germline lookup yields CDR1 LGHNT and CDR2 FRNRAP. This CDR3 has 17 residues. V trimming: 0 bases; J trimming: 0 bases; junction bases outside the gene matches: 5. The CDR3 region has the DNA TGTGCTAGTGGTTTGGTAACGGGACAGTATAGCAATCAGCCCCAGCATTTT. Translating gives CASGLVTGQYSNQPQHF.

J is TRBJ1-3 and V is TRBV6-1; D may be TRBD1 (5 bases). V was clipped by 10 bases and J by 6 bases, with 13 bases between them. This CDR3 spans 12 amino acids. Germline CDR1 is MNHNS and CDR2 is SASEGT. CDR3 DNA: TGTGCCACCAGCAGGGAAGTAAACACCATATATTTT. Its translation is CATSREVNTIYF.

This clonotype was recorded at least ten times. The gene calls are TRBV10-3 and TRBJ2-7; tentatively, D is TRBD1 (6 bases). Trimming pared 5 bases from V and 4 bases from J, leaving 9 bases between. Germline V CDR1 and CDR2: ENHRY, SYGVKD. This CDR3 comprises 12 residues. The CDR3: CAISKDSYEQYF. CDR3 nucleotides: TGTGCCATCAGTAAGGACAGTTACGAGCAGTACTTC.

Regarding this clonotype: A much larger clone lies a single base off, so this may be a read error. V and J are TRBV27 and TRBJ2-2; the D call may be TRBD1 or TRBD2 (5 bases each). The germline V gene encodes CDR1 MNHEY and CDR2 SMNVEV (reference sequence). CDR3 size: 18 residues. The CDR3 spells CASSSWGRTHLNTGDLFF. The CDR3 bases are TGTGCCAGCAGTTCCTGGGGCAGGACCCACTTGAACACCGGGGACCTGTTTTTT.

Concerning this clonotype: At one boundary the junction diverges from the germline segment, which might be a read error. This chain connects TRBV6-1 to TRBJ2-1, with unresolved D. The germline CDR1 and CDR2 sequences are MNHNS and SASEGT. The CDR3 contains 13 residues. CDR3: CASCDFSYNEQFF. The CDR3 DNA follows: TGTGCCAGCTGTGACTTTTCCTACAATGAGCAGTTCTTC.